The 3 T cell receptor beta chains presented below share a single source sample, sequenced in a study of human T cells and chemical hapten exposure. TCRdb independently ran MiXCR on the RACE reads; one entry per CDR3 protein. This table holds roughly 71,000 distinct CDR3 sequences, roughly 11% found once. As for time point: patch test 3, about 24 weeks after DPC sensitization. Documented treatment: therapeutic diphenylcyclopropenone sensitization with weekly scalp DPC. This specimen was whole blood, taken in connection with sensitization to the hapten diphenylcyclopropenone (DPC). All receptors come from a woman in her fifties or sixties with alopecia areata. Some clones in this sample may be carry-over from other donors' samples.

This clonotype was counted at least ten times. The CDR3 DNA is TGTGCCAGCAGTTCCCCCGACAGGTTGGGAACTGAAGCTTTCTTT. Translating it yields CASSSPDRLGTEAFF. The chain recombines TRBV6-5 with TRBJ1-1; perhaps TRBD1 as D (6 bases). Germline V gives CDR1 MNHEY, CDR2 SVGAGI. Trimming removed 4 bases from V and 5 bases from J, with 17 bases in between. The CDR3 totals 15 residues.

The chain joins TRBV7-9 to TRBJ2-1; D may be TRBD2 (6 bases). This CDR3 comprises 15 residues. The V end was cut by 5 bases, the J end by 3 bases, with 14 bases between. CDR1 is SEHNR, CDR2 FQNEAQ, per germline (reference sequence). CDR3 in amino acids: CASSPGSSIYNEQFF. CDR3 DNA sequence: TGTGCCAGCAGCCCCGGGAGTAGCATCTACAATGAGCAGTTCTTC.

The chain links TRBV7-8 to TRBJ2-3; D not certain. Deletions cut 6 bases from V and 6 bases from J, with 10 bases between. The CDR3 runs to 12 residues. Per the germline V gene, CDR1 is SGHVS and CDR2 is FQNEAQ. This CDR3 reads CASSSPPDTQYF. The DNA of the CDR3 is TGTGCCAGCAGTTCCCCCCCGGATACGCAGTATTTT.